These 5 T cell receptor beta chains originate from one sample sequenced in a study of blood T cells in healthy people across ages. For the second PCR, which ran for about 6 to 12 cycles, a sample-barcoded 5' primer and a J-beta primer mix were used. TCRdb passed the 5' RACE reads through MiXCR, listing each CDR3 protein once. The table lists 1,500,000 or so distinct CDR3 sequences, roughly 60% of them singletons. Sample: blood. Receptors originate from a man between 18 and 35 years old in good health.

The chain links TRBV4-3 to TRBJ2-3; 10 positions match TRBD2. The germline CDR1 and CDR2 sequences are LGHNA and YSLEER. The length of the CDR3 is 17 residues. With 0 bases clipped from V and 7 bases from J, the junction kept 10 bases outside the gene matches. CDR3 sequence: CASSQDWSGGASNTQYF. CDR3 bases: TGCGCCAGCAGCCAAGATTGGAGCGGGGGGGCCTCTAATACGCAGTATTTT.

This clonotype came up a few times. The genes are TRBV6-1 and TRBJ2-7; D is ambiguous. Trimming removed 8 bases from V and 2 bases from J, with 16 bases in between. The CDR3 sequence is 14 residues long. CDR1 and CDR2 from the germline V gene are MNHNS and SASEGT. The CDR3 protein is CASAPTTYPYEQYF. The CDR3, as DNA: TGTGCCAGCGCACCCACGACTTACCCCTACGAGCAGTACTTC.

This rearrangement joins TRBV2 to TRBJ2-1; D is perhaps TRBD2 (5 bases). This CDR3 comprises 15 residues. Germline values: CDR1 SNHLY, CDR2 FYNNEI. Trimming took off 1 base at V and 0 bases at J, with 7 bases between the two ends. The chain's CDR3 is CASSEDGVSYNEQFF. The CDR3 coding sequence is TGTGCCAGCAGTGAAGACGGGGTCTCCTACAATGAGCAGTTCTTC. Combining the CDR3 with reference TRBV2 and TRBJ2-1 gives the whole variable domain EPEVTQTPSHQVTQMGQEVILRCVPISNHLYFYWYRQILGQKVEFLVSFYNNEISEKSEIFDDQFSVERPDGSNFTLKIRSTKLEDSAMYFCASSEDGVSYNEQFFGPGTRLTVL.

A note on this clonotype: The junction departs from germline at one end; a sequencing error may be responsible. The V and J genes are TRBV20-1 and TRBJ2-3; 9 bases are a match to TRBD2. In germline, CDR1 is DFQATT, CDR2 SNEGSKA (reference sequence). This CDR3 region has 16 residues. The CDR3 DNA reads TGCAGTACTAGAGATATGGTAGCGGGAGACGCAGATACGCAGTATTTT. This translates into CSTRDMVAGDADTQYF.

This clonotype was seen only a few times. V is TRBV25-1 and J is TRBJ2-4; possibly TRBD2 for D (6 bases). The V gene's germline CDR1 is MGHDK and CDR2 SYGVNS. V was shortened by 2 bases and J by 3 bases, with 11 bases between the two germline ends. The CDR3 totals 15 residues. CDR3: CASSERGGYKNIQYF. As DNA, the CDR3 is TGTGCCAGCAGTGAAAGGGGAGGCTACAAAAACATTCAGTACTTC.